This T cell receptor (beta chain) originates from a study of glioma-infiltrating T cells after dendritic cell vaccination listed by TCRdb under 2016. About the full investigation: A cohort of roughly 15 glioblastoma patients from Phase I and II dendritic cell vaccination trials was included, of whom 9 were newly diagnosed and 6 had recurrent disease. The vaccine consisted of monocyte-derived dendritic cells cultured approximately 7 days with IL-4 and GM-CSF, then pulsed overnight with autologous tumor lysate. TCR sequencing metrics, including TIL content and tumor-blood repertoire overlap, were correlated with survival after dendritic cell vaccination. Patients received autologous tumor lysate-pulsed dendritic cell vaccination between about 2002 and 2013. Each patient was given three intradermal dendritic cell vaccine injections, spaced two weeks apart, in the arm below the axilla. Tumor-infiltrating lymphocyte content was quantified and tumor and blood repertoires were compared in dendritic cell-vaccinated glioblastoma patients by deep sequencing of TCR beta CDR3 regions. General study outcomes and caveats: The response model built on TCR overlap across three groups was characterized as speculative, with prospective validation still needed. The cohort was small and heterogeneous, only a few patients had full blood and tumor sets, and even fewer had initial-recurrent tumor pairs. After dendritic cell vaccination, a higher estimated pretreatment TIL content predicted longer time to progression and longer overall survival. TCR clonality showed no direct relationship with survival, which suggests that a diverse polyclonal response may matter.

Patients were selected on the basis of adequate residual fresh-frozen tumor tissue and more than two years of available survival data. Molecular status otherwise varied across the glioblastoma patients, but none of them carried an isocitrate dehydrogenase mutation. PBMC were collected before vaccination, two weeks after the third vaccination, and at tumor progression if progression occurred. The Qiagen DNeasy Blood extraction Kit was used for extraction of genomic DNA. The immunoSEQ assay amplified TCRB CDR3 regions from around 2 micrograms of genomic DNA, or from all available DNA when less than that amount was available. For multiplex PCR, 60 forward primers for TCR V beta segments and 13 reverse primers for J beta segments were used. To estimate the number of reads per starting template, synthetic control templates were added to each sample at limiting dilution. Sequencing produced 87 bp reads on the Illumina HiSeq System. The authors processed their data as follows. To remove PCR and sequencing errors, closely related sequences were merged with a nearest neighbor algorithm. TCR overlap was measured as the percentage of unique tumor TCR beta sequences also present in the same patient's peripheral blood. Imported from immuneACCESS, the table was reduced by TCRdb to in-frame sequences with V and J called. These copies leave out some clones; in studies compared against another copy, an unresolved V gene accounts for under half, and the cause of the remainder is not known. The DNA gave D and trimming, while V, J and clone size come from that table. In this sample the table shows tens of thousands of clones, more than 75% of which occur a single time. The ten largest clonotypes hold less than 20% of the sample.

From V the trimming removes 4 bases and from J it removes 2 bases, while the gene matches leave 2 bases of the junction unaccounted for. The CDR3 has 15 amino acids, counting the end cysteine and phenylalanine. Kept here is only the CDR3 DNA, which spans 45 bases and is read in frame from base 1. The germline V gene specifies MDHEN as CDR1 and SYDVKM as CDR2. Concerning this clone: Its antigen remains unidentified. Base qualities were left out, and no much larger clone turns up one base away.

In this chain, TRBV28 is recombined with TRBJ2-2, with TRBD2 matching 9 junction bases. The sequenced sample was blood, obtained before dendritic cell vaccination. The receptor's source is a human donor with glioblastoma. The DNA sequence is given as TGTGCCAGCAGTTCTAGCGGGAAAAACACCGGGGAGCTGTTTTTT. Translated, this is CASSSSGKNTGELFF.